The 26 T cell receptor beta chains presented below share a single source sample, sequenced in a study of vaccination and CD4 T cells after COVID-19. Researchers used the Oncomine TCR Beta short-read assay to sequence DNA from cultured CD4+ T cells. Each CDR3 protein is one row after TCRdb ran MiXCR on the PCR reads. This table holds about 13,000 distinct CDR3 sequences, about two fifths found once. No antigen has been assigned to these receptors. Regarding treatment: approximately 9-day PBMC culture with coronavirus spike peptide pools or control peptides (ViraFEST assay). Material for sequencing was CD4+ T cells from blood, cultured in vitro. The source of these receptors is a human donor who had recovered from COVID-19.

V and J are TRBV7-2 and TRBJ1-5; D ambiguous. Germline loops: CDR1 SGHTA, CDR2 FQGNSA. Trimming took off 0 bases at V and 4 bases at J, with 10 bases between the two ends. The CDR3 spans 15 residues. The CDR3 region has the DNA TGTGCCAGCAGCTTAGCCACCGAAGGGAATCAGCCCCAGCATTTT. Protein sequence: CASSLATEGNQPQHF.

The chain employs TRBV20-1 and TRBJ1-2; 7 nucleotides align to TRBD1. With V trimmed by 1 base and J by 4 bases, 6 bases remained unmatched. Per the germline V gene, CDR1 is DFQATT and CDR2 is SNEGSKA (reference sequence). The CDR3 totals 14 residues. The CDR3 here is CSARGTGQSYGYTF. CDR3 coding DNA: TGCAGTGCTAGAGGTACGGGACAGAGCTATGGCTACACCTTC.

V is TRBV11-2 and J is TRBJ2-3, with 11 bases that match TRBD2. The CDR3 is made up of 14 amino acids. Germline-derived CDR1 and CDR2 are SGHAT and FQNNGV. V was pared by 6 bases and J by 8 bases, with 7 bases of the junction left unmatched. The CDR3 DNA sequence: TGTGCCAGCAGACTAGCGGGGGTAGGCGGTACGCAGTATTTT. It encodes CASRLAGVGGTQYF.

This clonotype was observed a few times. J is TRBJ2-7 and V is TRBV20-1, with D perhaps matching TRBD2 (6 bases). The CDR3 sequence is 13 residues long. V gave up 6 bases and J gave up 4 bases, with 16 bases separating them. CDR1 DFQATT and CDR2 SNEGSKA come from the germline V gene (reference sequence). Here the CDR3 reads CSARDSSGYEQYF. DNA of the CDR3: TGCAGTGCCCGGGACTCCTCCGGGTACGAGCAGTACTTC.

V is TRBV9 and J is TRBJ1-5; 7 bases line up with TRBD1. J was trimmed by 8 bases and V by 1 base; bases with no gene match: 12. Germline CDR1 is SGDLS and CDR2 is YYNGEE. The CDR3 is made up of 16 amino acids. CDR3 DNA: TGTGCCAGCAGCGTATCCCCAGTACAGGGGATTGAGCCCCAGCATTTT. Translating gives CASSVSPVQGIEPQHF.

This clonotype came up a few times. The V gene is TRBV20-1, the J gene TRBJ2-1; 13 positions match TRBD2. CDR1 is DFQATT and CDR2 is SNEGSKA in the germline V gene (reference sequence). V lost 6 bases, J lost 8 bases, and 10 bases stayed unmatched. This CDR3 comprises 15 residues. The CDR3 DNA reads as TGCAGTGCGATACGGACTAGCGGGAGTTCTCATGAGCAGTTCTTC. This encodes CSAIRTSGSSHEQFF.

This clonotype was counted only a few times. The chain is built from TRBV7-2 and TRBJ2-2; D is possibly TRBD1 (6 bases). V dropped 5 bases and J dropped 7 bases, with 14 bases sitting between them. The CDR3 runs 14 residues. Looked up from germline, CDR1 is SGHTA and CDR2 is FQGNSA. The CDR3 reads CASSTRKGDGELFF. Here the CDR3 DNA reads TGTGCCAGCAGCACTCGGAAGGGGGACGGGGAGCTGTTTTTT. The variable domain in full, completed from reference TRBV7-2 and TRBJ2-2, reads GAGVSQSPSNKVTEKGKDVELRCDPISGHTALYWYRQSLGQGLEFLIYFQGNSAPDKSGLPSDRFSAERTGGSVSTLTIQRTQQEDSAVYLCASSTRKGDGELFFGEGSRLTVL.

V is TRBV19 and J is TRBJ1-1; 9 bases are shared with TRBD1. The CDR3 extends over 13 amino acids. After removal of 6 bases from V and 1 base from J, the junction contained 0 bases not matched to a gene. Germline V gene data show CDR1 as LNHDA and CDR2 as SQIVND (reference sequence). This CDR3 is CASRGQGNTEAFF. The CDR3 coding sequence is TGTGCCAGTAGGGGACAGGGGAACACTGAAGCTTTCTTT.

This clonotype was seen only a few times. This rearrangement joins TRBV7-8 to TRBJ1-5, with 7 bases lining up with TRBD1. Germline-derived CDR1 and CDR2 are SGHVS and FQNEAQ. J gave up 6 bases and V 6 bases, and 11 bases lay outside the gene matches. The CDR3 totals 15 residues. The DNA for the CDR3 is TGTGCCAGCAGTTACGACCGACAGGGAGGTCAGCCCCAGCATTTT. This gives the protein CASSYDRQGGQPQHF.

This clonotype was observed a few times. The rearrangement uses TRBV28 and TRBJ1-2; a weak D match, TRBD1 (6 bases). Between the trimmed V and J ends, which lost 5 bases and 3 bases, there was a span of 16 bases. The CDR3 is 15 residues long. Germline CDR1 and CDR2: MDHEN and SYDVKM. CDR3 in amino acids: CASSEGGALDYGYTF. Written as DNA, the CDR3 is TGTGCCAGCAGTGAGGGGGGGGCGCTAGACTATGGCTACACCTTC.

This clonotype was observed a handful of times. The chain is built from TRBV28 and TRBJ1-1, with D perhaps TRBD1 (6 bases). Between the trimmed V and J ends, which lost 6 bases and 0 bases, there was a span of 8 bases. The CDR3 length is 13 residues. CDR1 and CDR2 from the germline V gene are MDHEN and SYDVKM. Written as DNA, the CDR3 is TGTGCCAGCAGACAGGGACTGAACACTGAAGCTTTCTTT. Its protein product is CASRQGLNTEAFF.

There are a few counts of this clonotype. The rearrangement links TRBV30 to TRBJ2-3; D might be TRBD1 (6 bases). Trimming pared 4 bases from V and 0 bases from J, leaving 11 bases between. The CDR3 extends over 14 amino acids. The germline gives CDR1 GTSNPN, CDR2 SVGIG (reference sequence). The CDR3 bases are TGTGCCTGGACCAGGGGTGCCAGCACAGATACGCAGTATTTT. This translates into CAWTRGASTDTQYF.

The genes are TRBV5-1 and TRBJ1-1; no clear D. Looked up from germline, CDR1 is SGHRS and CDR2 is YFSETQ. CDR3 length: 13 amino acids. V shed 3 bases and J shed 4 bases, with 10 bases lying between them. For the CDR3, the DNA is TGCGCCAGCAGCTCCGGTGGGTCCACTGAAGCTTTCTTT. Its protein product is CASSSGGSTEAFF.

This chain uses TRBV12-3 or TRBV12-4 with TRBJ1-1; no clear D. The CDR3 totals 14 residues. Trimming took off 7 bases at V and 1 base at J, with 13 bases between the two ends. The DNA of the CDR3 is TGTGCCAGCATTAGGATGGTCGGGAACACTGAAGCTTTCTTT. Translation gives CASIRMVGNTEAFF.

The CDR3 region is CASSLVSNQPQHF. For the CDR3, the DNA is TGTGCCAGCAGCTTAGTTAGCAATCAGCCCCAGCATTTT. The chain has TRBV7-2 and TRBJ1-5; D not resolved. V gave up 1 base and J gave up 0 bases, with 1 base separating them. The length of the CDR3 is 13 residues. Germline V lookup: CDR1 SGHTA, CDR2 FQGNSA. Full variable domain (missing parts from reference TRBV7-2 and TRBJ1-5): GAGVSQSPSNKVTEKGKDVELRCDPISGHTALYWYRQSLGQGLEFLIYFQGNSAPDKSGLPSDRFSAERTGGSVSTLTIQRTQQEDSAVYLCASSLVSNQPQHFGDGTRLSIL.

This clonotype has only a few counts. The chain combines TRBV19 with TRBJ2-1; 11 positions match TRBD2. Per germline, CDR1 LNHDA and CDR2 SQIVND (reference sequence). This CDR3 is 15 amino acids long. J lost 8 bases, V lost 8 bases, and 11 bases had no gene match. CDR3 sequence (DNA): TGTGCCAGTCAAAGGACTAGCGGGTGGGGCGATGAGCAGTTCTTC. This translates into CASQRTSGWGDEQFF.

V is TRBV19 and J is TRBJ1-2; a weak D match, TRBD1 (5 bases). V was trimmed by 4 bases and J by 0 bases, leaving 12 bases between them. The CDR3 has 15 residues. Germline-derived CDR1 and CDR2 are LNHDA and SQIVND (reference sequence). The CDR3 spells CASSRGPATNYGYTF. The CDR3 nucleotides read TGTGCCAGTAGTAGGGGACCGGCAACTAACTATGGCTACACCTTC.

V usage is TRBV6-1 and J usage is TRBJ2-1; TRBD2 matches at 10 bases. The CDR3 runs 19 residues. V shed 6 bases and J 0 bases; nucleotides not matched to a gene: 14. Germline loops: CDR1 MNHNS, CDR2 SASEGT. Here the CDR3 reads CASRAFLAGAPSSYNEQFF. CDR3 in DNA: TGTGCCAGCAGGGCATTTCTAGCGGGAGCTCCGAGCTCCTACAATGAGCAGTTCTTC.

The chain employs TRBV19 and TRBJ1-5, with TRBD1 as a possible D gene (5 bases). Germline CDR1 and CDR2: LNHDA and SQIVND (reference sequence). V lost 2 bases and J lost 4, with 15 bases in between. The CDR3 spans 16 residues. CDR3 residues: CASSILGRALNQPQHF. The CDR3 DNA follows: TGTGCCAGTAGTATATTGGGCAGGGCTCTGAATCAGCCCCAGCATTTT.

V and J are TRBV19 and TRBJ2-1; D is unresolved. This CDR3 spans 8 amino acids. Germline V lookup: CDR1 LNHDA, CDR2 SQIVND (reference sequence). V lost 6 bases to trimming and J lost 14 bases, with 5 bases between them. This CDR3 is CASSPEFF. The CDR3 region has the DNA TGTGCCAGTAGCCCGGAGTTCTTC.

The gene calls are TRBV6-2 or TRBV6-3 and TRBJ2-7; D is perhaps TRBD2 (6 bases). CDR1 is MNHEY and CDR2 is SVGEGT in the germline V gene. Trimming removed 4 bases at V and 3 bases at J, with 10 bases between. The CDR3 length is 13 residues. The CDR3 nucleotides are TGTGCCAGCAGTTTCCGGGAGCGCTACGAGCAGTACTTC. Protein sequence: CASSFRERYEQYF.

A remark on this clonotype: Because the CDR3 is missing its conserved closing phenylalanine or tryptophan, this is likely a read error. The CDR3 sequence: CASRGGTGMDYGYTL. DNA of the CDR3: TGTGCCAGCAGAGGTGGGACAGGGATGGACTATGGCTACACCCTC. This chain connects TRBV12-3 or TRBV12-4 to TRBJ1-2; 9 nucleotides match TRBD1. The CDR3 runs to 15 residues. V lost 6 bases and J lost 3; bases outside the gene matches: 8.

V is TRBV5-1 and J is TRBJ2-3; possible D gene TRBD1, 6 bases. Germline-derived CDR1 and CDR2 are SGHRS and YFSETQ. V was shortened by 4 bases and J by 6 bases, with 15 bases between the two germline ends. This CDR3 spans 14 amino acids. CDR3 protein: CASSRDTGLDTQYF. DNA for the CDR3: TGCGCCAGCAGCAGGGATACAGGGTTGGATACGCAGTATTTT.

This clonotype was seen more than once but under ten times. V gene TRBV7-2 combines with J gene TRBJ2-5; 8 nucleotides match TRBD2. V lost 7 bases and J lost 4; bases outside the gene matches: 8. There are 14 residues in the CDR3. CDR1 is SGHTA, CDR2 FQGNSA, per germline. The CDR3 sequence is CASNAGGWGETQYF. CDR3 nucleotide sequence: TGTGCCAGCAACGCGGGAGGATGGGGAGAGACCCAGTACTTC.

The rearrangement uses TRBV10-3 and TRBJ1-5, with D perhaps matching TRBD1 (6 bases). The V end was cut by 3 bases, the J end by 2 bases, with 14 bases between. The CDR3 has 16 residues. From germline, CDR1 is ENHRY and CDR2 SYGVKD. For the CDR3, the DNA is TGTGCCATCAGTGATACCCGGGGGGCCGGCAATCAGCCCCAGCATTTT. Its protein product is CAISDTRGAGNQPQHF.

This chain uses TRBV20-1 with TRBJ2-5; 9 bases align to TRBD1. The CDR3 sequence is 15 residues long. The V gene's germline CDR1 is DFQATT and CDR2 SNEGSKA (reference sequence). After removal of 2 bases from V and 2 bases from J, the junction contained 6 bases not matched to a gene. The CDR3 region is CSARPLGTGQETQYF. In DNA form, the CDR3 reads TGCAGTGCTAGACCTCTGGGGACAGGGCAAGAGACCCAGTACTTC.